Listed below are T cell receptor beta chains from one sample, sequenced in a study of blood T cells in healthy people across ages. TCRdb passed the 5' RACE reads through MiXCR, listing each CDR3 protein once. The sample has around 1,500,000 distinct CDR3 sequences; approximately 38% are singletons. The sequencing sample was made of blood. The receptors were sampled from a woman aged 18 to 35 in good health. The CDR3 runs from the conserved cysteine through the conserved F or W. Fields, in order: J gene, D gene, V gene, clone size, CDR3 DNA, CDR3 protein. D genes are given only for firm matches. Not all rows give a size; the values are once, few, many and, for expanded clones, a class.

j_gene: TRBJ2-7
d_gene: NA
v_gene: TRBV3-1
abundance: few
CDR3nt: TGTGCCAGCAGCCAAGATCACCCCAGCGGGTTCTACAATGAGCAGTACTTC
CDR3aa: CASSQDHPSGFYNEQYF

j_gene: TRBJ1-2
d_gene: NA
v_gene: TRBV3-1
abundance: once
CDR3nt: TGTGCCAGCAGCCCCATTGGAGGGTCTTATGGCTACACCTTC
CDR3aa: CASSPIGGSYGYTF

j_gene: TRBJ2-3
d_gene: NA
v_gene: TRBV9
abundance: NA
CDR3nt: TGTGCCAGCAGCGTAGCCTACGACACAGATACGCAGTATTTT
CDR3aa: CASSVAYDTDTQYF

j_gene: TRBJ2-5
d_gene: NA
v_gene: TRBV30
abundance: NA
CDR3nt: TGTGCCTGGAGTTTACAGACCCAGTACTTC
CDR3aa: CAWSLQTQYF

j_gene: TRBJ2-1
d_gene: TRBD2
v_gene: TRBV7-9
abundance: few
CDR3nt: TGTGCCAGCAGCTTAATCCCCACTAGCGGGTTCGATGAGCAGTTCTTC
CDR3aa: CASSLIPTSGFDEQFF

j_gene: TRBJ2-2
d_gene: NA
v_gene: TRBV3-1
abundance: few
CDR3nt: TGTGCCAGTAGCCAAGATCGGGCGGTTACCACCGGGGAGCTGTTTTTT
CDR3aa: CASSQDRAVTTGELFF

j_gene: TRBJ1-2
d_gene: TRBD1
v_gene: TRBV6-1
abundance: NA
CDR3nt: TGTGCCAGCATACTACAAGACAGGGTCGGCTACACCTTC
CDR3aa: CASILQDRVGYTF

j_gene: TRBJ2-1
d_gene: NA
v_gene: TRBV20-1
abundance: few
CDR3nt: TGCAGTGCTAGAGATCCTGGGCTTGAACAGTTCTTC
CDR3aa: CSARDPGLEQFF

j_gene: TRBJ2-6
d_gene: TRBD1
v_gene: TRBV6-5
abundance: NA
CDR3nt: TGTGCCAGCAGTTACGGACAGGGGGGAGGTGGGGCCAACGTCCTGACTTTC
CDR3aa: CASSYGQGGGGANVLTF

j_gene: TRBJ2-7
d_gene: NA
v_gene: TRBV5-6
abundance: many
CDR3nt: TGTGCCAGCAGCTTCGCGGGTTCCTACGAGCAGTACTTC
CDR3aa: CASSFAGSYEQYF

j_gene: TRBJ1-1
d_gene: TRBD1
v_gene: TRBV10-3
abundance: few
CDR3nt: TGTGCCTTCAGTGACAGGGCTGAAGCTTTCTTT
CDR3aa: CAFSDRAEAFF

j_gene: TRBJ1-5
d_gene: NA
v_gene: TRBV4-1
abundance: NA
CDR3nt: TGCGCCAGCAGCCAAGAACGGGGGGCGCGTGAGCCCCAGCATTTT
CDR3aa: CASSQERGAREPQHF

j_gene: TRBJ2-1
d_gene: TRBD2
v_gene: TRBV6-1
abundance: NA
CDR3nt: TGTGCCAGCACAGGGACTAGCGGGAGGGTAAATGAGCAGTTCTTC
CDR3aa: CASTGTSGRVNEQFF

j_gene: TRBJ1-4
d_gene: NA
v_gene: TRBV6-4
abundance: few
CDR3nt: TGTGCCAGCAGTGAGTCAGCAAATGAAAAACTGTTTTTT
CDR3aa: CASSESANEKLFF

j_gene: TRBJ2-5
d_gene: NA
v_gene: TRBV27
abundance: NA
CDR3nt: TGTGCCAGCAGTTTATCGGTGAGGGGGGAGACCCAGTACTTC
CDR3aa: CASSLSVRGETQYF

j_gene: TRBJ1-4
d_gene: NA
v_gene: TRBV24-1
abundance: few
CDR3nt: TGTGCCACCAGTGGTGCTGCAACTAATGAAAAACTGTTTTTT
CDR3aa: CATSGAATNEKLFF

j_gene: TRBJ2-7
d_gene: TRBD2
v_gene: TRBV5-6
abundance: NA
CDR3nt: TGTGCCAGCAGCTTGGAGCCTAGCGGGGGGTACGAGCAGTACTTC
CDR3aa: CASSLEPSGGYEQYF

j_gene: TRBJ2-5
d_gene: NA
v_gene: TRBV20-1
abundance: few
CDR3nt: TGCAGTGCTAGAGATTTTCGGACAGAGACCAATGAGCAGTACTTC
CDR3aa: CSARDFRTETNEQYF

j_gene: TRBJ2-4
d_gene: NA
v_gene: TRBV28
abundance: NA
CDR3nt: TGTGCCAGCAGGCCCCCGCAAACAAGGGAGCAGTACTTC
CDR3aa: CASRPPQTREQYF

j_gene: TRBJ2-1
d_gene: TRBD2
v_gene: TRBV4-1
abundance: NA
CDR3nt: TGCGCCAGCAGCCAAAGCGCTAGCGGGAATAATGAGCAGTTCTTC
CDR3aa: CASSQSASGNNEQFF

j_gene: TRBJ1-2
d_gene: NA
v_gene: TRBV13
abundance: NA
CDR3nt: TGTGCCAGCAGCCCCCCCCGGGCACGCGCGGCCTGGGATGGCTACACCTTC
CDR3aa: CASSPPRARAAWDGYTF

j_gene: TRBJ1-1
d_gene: NA
v_gene: TRBV6-5
abundance: NA
CDR3nt: TGTGCCAGCAGTTACGGACAAGGTAGGGACACTGAAGCTTTCTTT
CDR3aa: CASSYGQGRDTEAFF

j_gene: TRBJ2-1
d_gene: NA
v_gene: TRBV29-1
abundance: many
CDR3nt: TGCAGCGTTGAGGCGGCCTCCTACAATGAGCAGTTCTTC
CDR3aa: CSVEAASYNEQFF

j_gene: TRBJ2-1
d_gene: TRBD2
v_gene: TRBV11-2
abundance: NA
CDR3nt: TGTGCCAGCAGCTCAGTAGCGGGAGGATTGGGCAATGAGCAGTTCTTC
CDR3aa: CASSSVAGGLGNEQFF

j_gene: TRBJ2-1
d_gene: TRBD2
v_gene: TRBV12-3/TRBV12-4
abundance: few
CDR3nt: TGTGCCGGCGGATGGACTAGCGGGAGCTACAATGAGCAGTTCTTC
CDR3aa: CAGGWTSGSYNEQFF

j_gene: TRBJ1-5
d_gene: NA
v_gene: TRBV12-2
abundance: NA
CDR3nt: TGTGCAAGTCGCACCACAAGACCTATACGGGTCGGCAATCAGCCCCAGCATTTT
CDR3aa: CASRTTRPIRVGNQPQHF

j_gene: TRBJ2-7
d_gene: TRBD1
v_gene: TRBV6-5
abundance: NA
CDR3nt: TGTGCCAGCACTCTAACCGGGACAGGGTACTACGAGCAGTACTTC
CDR3aa: CASTLTGTGYYEQYF

j_gene: TRBJ1-5
d_gene: NA
v_gene: TRBV20-1
abundance: few
CDR3nt: TGCAGTGCCTGGGGGAGGGGCAATCAGCCCCAGCATTTT
CDR3aa: CSAWGRGNQPQHF

j_gene: TRBJ2-1
d_gene: TRBD1
v_gene: TRBV7-8
abundance: once
CDR3nt: TGTGCCAGCAGCGTCGCGACAGGGGATTGGATTGAGCAGTTCTTC
CDR3aa: CASSVATGDWIEQFF

j_gene: TRBJ2-7
d_gene: TRBD1
v_gene: TRBV12-3/TRBV12-4
abundance: NA
CDR3nt: TGTGCCAGCAGTTTCGATCGGGACAGGCCAGACGAGCAGTACTTC
CDR3aa: CASSFDRDRPDEQYF

j_gene: TRBJ2-4
d_gene: NA
v_gene: TRBV12-3/TRBV12-4
abundance: few
CDR3nt: TGTGCCAGCAGTTTCGGAAACATTCAGTACTTC
CDR3aa: CASSFGNIQYF

j_gene: TRBJ2-3
d_gene: NA
v_gene: TRBV20-1
abundance: many
CDR3nt: TGCAGTGCTCCGGCAGGGGGTGGAGGGGATACGCAGTATTTT
CDR3aa: CSAPAGGGGDTQYF

j_gene: TRBJ2-3
d_gene: NA
v_gene: TRBV20-1
abundance: many
CDR3nt: TGCAGTGCTAGCTTTGAAAGCACAGATACGCAGTATTTT
CDR3aa: CSASFESTDTQYF

j_gene: TRBJ1-5
d_gene: NA
v_gene: TRBV20-1
abundance: few
CDR3nt: TGCAGTGCTAGTTCCTCCGACGGCGGCAATCAGCCCCAGCATTTT
CDR3aa: CSASSSDGGNQPQHF

j_gene: TRBJ1-2
d_gene: NA
v_gene: TRBV5-1
abundance: many
CDR3nt: TGCGCCAGCAGTGCCGAACAGGGACACACCTTC
CDR3aa: CASSAEQGHTF

j_gene: TRBJ1-4
d_gene: NA
v_gene: TRBV27
abundance: NA
CDR3nt: TGTGCCGGCAGGCCAGTGGGCCAGAGGGAACAACTGTTTTTT
CDR3aa: CAGRPVGQREQLFF